These 29 T cell receptor beta chains were sequenced from one sample in a study of T-cell memory formation after mild COVID-19. TCRdb independently ran MiXCR on the 5' RACE reads; one entry per CDR3 protein. This repertoire shows over 300,000 distinct CDR3 sequences, less than 25% found once; its top ten account for roughly a fifth. Sequencing was performed on PBMCs or a T cell subset sorted from them (not recorded which). The receptor set was obtained from a man between 18 and 29 years old who had mild COVID-19 (a few samples of this study predate the infection). Cell type and time point are not known.

This clonotype was found many times. The rearrangement uses TRBV4-3 and TRBJ2-3; D is unclear. The germline V and J ends were trimmed by 0 bases and 10 bases, with 14 bases remaining between them. The CDR3 extends over 14 amino acids. CDR1 is LGHNA, CDR2 YSLEER, per germline. This chain's CDR3 is CASSQDGFPRPQYF. The CDR3 DNA reads as TGCGCCAGCAGCCAAGATGGGTTTCCTCGCCCGCAGTATTTT.

In DNA form, the CDR3 reads TGTGCCAGCTCAGATGACAGGGGGCGAACCTACGAGCAGTACGTC. Translated: CASSDDRGRTYEQYV. The V call is TRBV18, the J call TRBJ2-7, with 10 bases fitting TRBD1. Losses at the gene ends were 5 bases for V and 2 bases for J; bases not matched to a gene: 6. This CDR3 has 15 residues. CDR1 is KGHSH and CDR2 is LQKENI in the germline V gene.

This clonotype has more than one count but fewer than ten. The chain uses TRBV6-2 or TRBV6-3 and TRBJ2-3; the D gene is possibly TRBD2 (6 bases). There are 17 residues in the CDR3. The germline V gene has CDR1 MNHEY and CDR2 SVGEGT. V was pared by 4 bases and J by 4 bases, with 21 bases between. This CDR3 is CASSLVIARGPPDTQYF. The CDR3 DNA reads TGTGCCAGCAGTTTGGTAATAGCGCGGGGCCCACCAGATACGCAGTATTTT.

This clonotype was detected only a few times. The J gene is TRBJ2-2, the V gene TRBV5-1; D not resolved. The CDR3 totals 13 residues. The ends were cut back, 2 bases at V and 6 bases at J, with 8 bases in the middle. Germline CDR1 SGHRS, CDR2 YFSETQ. CDR3 protein: CASSFTSPGELFF. The CDR3 DNA is TGCGCCAGCAGCTTTACCAGCCCCGGGGAGCTGTTTTTT.

This clonotype was observed a few times. This chain uses TRBV5-1 with TRBJ1-2, with TRBD1 identical over 7 bases. Trimming removed 4 bases from V and 6 bases from J; junction bases left unmatched: 3. CDR1 SGHRS and CDR2 YFSETQ come from the germline V gene. The CDR3 totals 12 residues. CDR3 loop: CASSQQGHGYTF. Here the CDR3 DNA reads TGCGCCAGCAGCCAACAGGGGCATGGCTACACCTTC.

In regard to this clonotype: One end of the junction fails to match germline, which may point to a read error. The chain joins TRBV7-2 to TRBJ1-1; perhaps TRBD1 as D (5 bases). Germline CDR1 SGHTA, CDR2 FQGNSA. The CDR3 is 13 amino acids. CDR3 in amino acids: CDSRLGVQGEAFF. The CDR3 region has the DNA TGTGACAGCAGGCTGGGGGTTCAGGGTGAAGCTTTCTTT.

This clonotype was recorded a few times. J is TRBJ1-6 and V is TRBV4-1; no reliable D call. Per the germline V gene, CDR1 is MGHRA and CDR2 is YSYEKL. This CDR3 is 16 amino acids long. Trimming removed 1 base at V and 6 bases at J, with 13 bases between. The CDR3 region has the DNA TGCGCCAGCAGCCAAGGACCTAGGGTCGGTAATTCACCCCTCCACTTT. Protein sequence: CASSQGPRVGNSPLHF.

DNA for the CDR3: TGCGCCAGCAGCTTGGGCCGCGACAGGCACACTGAAGCTTTCTTT. Its translation: CASSLGRDRHTEAFF. The chain recombines TRBV5-1 with TRBJ1-1, with a tentative D call TRBD1 (6 bases). The V gene's germline CDR1 is SGHRS and CDR2 YFSETQ. V lost 0 bases and J 3 bases, leaving 12 bases between the germline ends. The CDR3 has 15 amino acids.

The chain combines TRBV5-1 with TRBJ2-2, with a possible D match to TRBD1 (6 bases). CDR3 length: 14 amino acids. Germline CDR1 SGHRS, CDR2 YFSETQ. The V end was cut by 2 bases, the J end by 4 bases, with 9 bases between. CDR3 residues: CASSFGQLTGELFF. In nucleotides, the CDR3 is TGCGCCAGCAGCTTCGGACAGCTCACCGGGGAGCTGTTTTTT. The variable domain in full, completed from reference TRBV5-1 and TRBJ2-2, reads KAGVTQTPRYLIKTRGQQVTLSCSPISGHRSVSWYQQTPGQGLQFLFEYFSETQRNKGNFPGRFSGRQFSNSRSEMNVSTLELGDSALYLCASSFGQLTGELFFGEGSRLTVL.

This clonotype has a count of ten or more. V usage is TRBV24-1 and J usage is TRBJ1-5; D not resolved. Germline CDR1 is KGHDR and CDR2 is SFDVKD. There are 13 residues in the CDR3. Trimming removed 5 bases at V and 5 bases at J, with 9 bases between. As DNA, the CDR3 is TGTGCCACCAGTGGCCAAGCCCATCAGCCCCAGCATTTT. Encoded protein: CATSGQAHQPQHF.

The chain uses TRBV11-2 and TRBJ1-1; weak D call: TRBD1 (5 bases). The V end lost 3 bases, the J end lost 7 bases, and 12 bases lay between the germline ends. This CDR3 comprises 13 residues. CDR1 is SGHAT, CDR2 FQNNGV, per germline. The CDR3 bases are TGTGCCAGCAGCTTTGGGTCGAGGGGTGAAGCTTTCTTT. Translated: CASSFGSRGEAFF.

V usage is TRBV5-1 and J usage is TRBJ2-3, with 10 bases aligning to TRBD2. The CDR3 is made up of 13 amino acids. Germline V CDR1 and CDR2: SGHRS, YFSETQ. The ends lost 8 bases at V and 1 base at J; junction bases unmatched: 1. The CDR3 sequence is CARLAGCTDTQYF. CDR3 DNA sequence: TGCGCCAGACTAGCGGGATGCACAGATACGCAGTATTTT.

This clonotype was observed a handful of times. The chain joins TRBV28 to TRBJ2-2, with a weak D call TRBD1 (6 bases). The germline V and J ends were trimmed by 7 bases and 5 bases, with 14 bases remaining between them. Germline V gene lookup returns CDR1 MDHEN and CDR2 SYDVKM. This CDR3 is built from 14 residues. The CDR3 loop reads CASTLGGWTGELFF. CDR3 nucleotides: TGTGCCAGCACCTTAGGGGGTTGGACCGGGGAGCTGTTTTTT.

The chain carries TRBV29-1 and TRBJ2-3, with 10 bases matching TRBD2. The junction had 10 bases not matched to a gene; V was cut back by 6 bases and J by 7 bases. There are 14 residues in the CDR3. Per germline, CDR1 SQVTM and CDR2 ANQGSEA. CDR3 nucleotides: TGCAGCGTGAGGGAGCGGGGGGGCCCTAATACGCAGTATTTT. This gives the protein CSVRERGGPNTQYF.

The chain links TRBV6-1 to TRBJ2-2; 9 positions agree with TRBD2. This CDR3 comprises 16 residues. Germline V lookup: CDR1 MNHNS, CDR2 SASEGT. V was clipped by 6 bases and J by 9 bases; unmatched bases: 14. In DNA form, the CDR3 reads TGTGCCAGCAGCCCCCCAGCGGGGGGCCTCAGCCGGGAGCTGTTTTTT. It yields the protein CASSPPAGGLSRELFF.

This rearrangement joins TRBV7-2 to TRBJ2-7, with D perhaps matching TRBD1 or TRBD2 (5 bases each). With 5 bases removed from V and 3 bases from J, the gap between germline ends came to 14 bases. Germline V lookup: CDR1 SGHTA, CDR2 FQGNSA. The CDR3 contains 14 residues. Here the CDR3 DNA reads TGTGCCAGCAGCCTCTTCCGGGACCACTACGAGCAGTACGTC. Encoded protein: CASSLFRDHYEQYV.

The chain links TRBV5-6 to TRBJ1-1; 8 bases match TRBD1. Trimming removed 3 bases from V and 3 bases from J; junction bases left unmatched: 7. Per germline, CDR1 SGHDT and CDR2 YYEEEE. CDR3 size: 15 residues. The CDR3 bases are TGTGCCAGCAGCTCTTTGGACAGGGATGACACTGAAGCTTTCTTT. Encoded protein: CASSSLDRDDTEAFF.

This clonotype showed up just a few times. The genes are TRBV12-3 or TRBV12-4 and TRBJ1-5; TRBD1 aligns across 7 bases. J was trimmed by 2 bases and V by 6 bases; bases with no gene match: 4. The CDR3 has 14 amino acids. In DNA, the CDR3 is TGTGCCAGCAGACTCACAGGGGGCAATCAGCCCCAGCATTTT. The encoded protein is CASRLTGGNQPQHF.

This clonotype was observed a few times. The CDR3 protein is CASTVQGRGNSPLHF. The CDR3 DNA follows: TGTGCCAGCACCGTTCAGGGGAGAGGGAATTCACCCCTCCACTTT. The genes are TRBV12-3 or TRBV12-4 and TRBJ1-6; maybe TRBD1 (6 bases). V was trimmed by 7 bases and J by 7 bases, leaving 17 bases between them. This CDR3 has 15 amino acids.

This chain joins TRBV2 and TRBJ2-3; D tentatively reads TRBD1 or TRBD2 (5 bases each). Germline V lookup: CDR1 SNHLY, CDR2 FYNNEI. The CDR3 covers 15 residues. V lost 7 bases, J lost 2 bases, and 16 bases lay in between. The DNA for the CDR3 is TGTGCCAGCAAAAGGGACCCAAAGCTCACAGATACGCAGTATTTT. This sequence encodes CASKRDPKLTDTQYF.

This clonotype was seen a handful of times. The V and J genes are TRBV11-2 and TRBJ2-1; 7 positions match TRBD2. This CDR3 has 15 amino acids. Germline CDR1 SGHAT, CDR2 FQNNGV. Trimming took 5 bases from V and 1 from J; bases not matched to a gene: 5. CDR3 loop: CASSAKGGSYNEQFF. CDR3 DNA sequence: TGTGCCAGCAGCGCTAAGGGAGGGTCCTACAATGAGCAGTTCTTC. Filled out from reference TRBV11-2 and TRBJ2-1, the complete variable domain reads EAGVAQSPRYKIIEKRQSVAFWCNPISGHATLYWYQQILGQGPKLLIQFQNNGVVDDSQLPKDRFSAERLKGVDSTLKIQPAKLEDSAVYLCASSAKGGSYNEQFFGPGTRLTVL.

This clonotype occurred a few times. The chain carries TRBV5-1 and TRBJ2-2; 8 positions match TRBD1. The germline CDR1 and CDR2 sequences are SGHRS and YFSETQ. CDR3 length equals 18 residues. Trimming cost V 1 base and J 5 bases; bases outside gene matches: 13. The CDR3 loop reads CASSLRGRGPLKTGELFF. The CDR3 DNA reads TGCGCCAGCAGCTTGCGCGGCAGGGGGCCACTTAAAACCGGGGAGCTGTTTTTT.

This clonotype has a count of ten or more. The chain couples TRBV18 to TRBJ2-1; the D gene could be TRBD1 or TRBD2 (6 bases each). V lost 0 bases and J 9 bases, leaving 18 bases between the germline ends. Looked up from germline, CDR1 is KGHSH and CDR2 is LQKENI. The CDR3 sequence is 16 residues long. CDR3 bases: TGTGCCAGCTCACCACCGGCTCCAGGGGAGGTTGGTGAGCAGTTCTTC. It encodes CASSPPAPGEVGEQFF.

The sample holds a few counts of this clonotype. J is TRBJ2-3 and V is TRBV6-2 or TRBV6-3; D is tentatively TRBD1 or TRBD2 (5 bases each). V was shortened by 5 bases and J by 0 bases, with 18 bases between the two germline ends. Germline V gene sequence: CDR1 MNHEY, CDR2 SVGEGT. The CDR3 consists of 17 residues. CDR3 DNA: TGTGCCAGCAGTCAGGGACGATATGGGCCTAGCACAGATACGCAGTATTTT. It yields the protein CASSQGRYGPSTDTQYF.

This clonotype was counted only a few times. The chain combines TRBV6-2 or TRBV6-3 with TRBJ2-3; D unresolved. This CDR3 is 13 amino acids long. Germline V gene data show CDR1 as MNHEY and CDR2 as SVGEGT. Trimming removed 5 bases from V and 7 bases from J, with 13 bases in between. The CDR3 loop is CASSPSEGYTQYF. CDR3 DNA sequence: TGTGCCAGCAGTCCCTCGGAAGGCTATACGCAGTATTTT.

The chain couples TRBV5-1 to TRBJ2-3, with TRBD2 matching over 11 bases. Trimming took 2 bases from V and 0 from J; bases not matched to a gene: 8. The CDR3 loop spans 18 amino acids. In germline, CDR1 is SGHRS, CDR2 YFSETQ. The CDR3 here is CASSFRGTSGPSTDTQYF. The CDR3 DNA reads as TGCGCCAGCAGCTTTAGAGGGACTAGCGGACCTAGCACAGATACGCAGTATTTT.

The chain employs TRBV4-3 and TRBJ1-5; possibly TRBD1 for D (5 bases). There are 14 residues in the CDR3. The V gene's germline CDR1 is LGHNA and CDR2 YSLEER. With 3 bases removed from V and 7 bases from J, the gap between germline ends came to 13 bases. The CDR3: CASSHDPGRQPQHF. CDR3 DNA: TGCGCCAGCAGCCATGATCCGGGACGCCAGCCCCAGCATTTT.

In its sample, this clonotype was seen a few times. The chain links TRBV7-3 to TRBJ1-6; D remains ambiguous. Trimming cost V 3 bases and J 10 bases, with 10 bases left between them. This CDR3 spans 13 amino acids. Germline V gene lookup returns CDR1 SGHTA and CDR2 FQGTGA. CDR3 loop: CASSFQPTSPLHF. CDR3 nucleotides: TGTGCCAGCAGCTTCCAACCAACCTCACCCCTCCACTTT.

This clonotype has ten or more counts. This chain connects TRBV7-6 to TRBJ2-7; D unresolved. There are 12 residues in the CDR3. Looked up from germline, CDR1 is SGHVS and CDR2 is FNYEAQ. Deletions cut 2 bases from V and 0 bases from J, with 2 bases between. CDR3 residues: CASSLPSYEQYF. DNA for the CDR3: TGTGCCAGCAGCTTACCCTCCTACGAGCAGTACTTC.